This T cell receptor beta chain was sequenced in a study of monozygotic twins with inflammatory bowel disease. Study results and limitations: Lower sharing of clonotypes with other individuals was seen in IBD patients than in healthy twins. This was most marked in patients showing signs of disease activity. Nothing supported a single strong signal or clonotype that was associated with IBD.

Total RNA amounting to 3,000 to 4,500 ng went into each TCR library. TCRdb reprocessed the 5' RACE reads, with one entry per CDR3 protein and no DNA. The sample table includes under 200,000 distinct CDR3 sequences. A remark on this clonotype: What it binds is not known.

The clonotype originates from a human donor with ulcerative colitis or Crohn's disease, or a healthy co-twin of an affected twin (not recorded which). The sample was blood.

The CDR3 sequence is CASGLVPAGGYLTDTQYF. The V call is TRBV12-5, the J call TRBJ2-3; TCRdb gives TRBD2 as the D gene, but with no DNA this cannot be confirmed. CDR1 and CDR2 from the germline V gene are LGHNT and FRNRAP. The CDR3 is made up of 18 amino acids.